Presented here are 19 T cell receptor beta chains from one specimen sequenced in a study of vaccination effects on CD4 cells after COVID-19. Sequenced by immunoSEQ multiplex PCR; TCRdb stores in-frame clones only, minus some. Among 55,000 to 80,000 clones, about four fifths were seen once, and the ten largest hold 10% to 15%. Expansion with viral peptide pools was applied to antigen-specific CD4+ T cells by the ViraFEST assay prior to sequencing. After more than 8 days in culture, the CD4+ T cells were isolated. Neither prior SARS-CoV-2 infection nor positive nucleocapsid antibodies were present in the vaccine recipients. Their cognate antigens are unknown. Source: CD4+ T cells from PBMCs cultured with SARS-CoV-2 spike peptides, taken before COVID-19 vaccination. These receptors were taken from a human donor who received a COVID-19 vaccine.

V usage is TRBV3-1 (or the pseudogene TRBV3-2) and J usage is TRBJ2-3; 12 nucleotides align to TRBD2. Germline assignment: CDR1 LGHDT and CDR2 YNNKEL (reference sequence). The length of the CDR3 is 16 residues. V was pared by 4 bases and J by 1 base, with 3 bases of the junction left unmatched. CDR3 sequence (DNA): TGTGCCAGCAGCCGGAGACTAGCGGGGGGCACAGATACGCAGTATTTT. It translates to CASSRRLAGGTDTQYF.

The rearrangement uses TRBV6-1 and TRBJ2-4; possible D gene TRBD1, 5 bases. Germline V gives CDR1 MNHNS, CDR2 SASEGT. The CDR3 length is 20 residues. Trimming shortened V by 2 bases and J by 0 bases, and 23 bases separated the two germline ends. The CDR3 loop reads CASSEIEKYRKILAKNIQYF. CDR3 nucleotides: TGTGCCAGCAGTGAAATCGAGAAGTACAGGAAGATCCTAGCCAAAAACATTCAGTACTTC.

The V call is TRBV5-1, the J call TRBJ2-3, with 10 bases lining up with TRBD1. The CDR3 is made up of 16 amino acids. V lost 0 bases and J lost 4; bases outside the gene matches: 5. Germline CDR1 reads SGHRS; CDR2 reads YFSETQ. The CDR3 loop is CASSLVVGQGADTQYF. In DNA, the CDR3 is TGCGCCAGCAGCTTGGTAGTCGGACAGGGGGCAGATACGCAGTATTTT.

This clone has only one observation. The chain couples TRBV29-1 to TRBJ1-2; TRBD1 matches at 7 bases. V gave up 4 bases and J gave up 4 bases; unmatched junction bases: 6. In germline, CDR1 is SQVTM, CDR2 ANQGSEA. The CDR3 length is 13 residues. The CDR3 nucleotides are TGCAGCGTTGCAGGGGGAAGGTCCTATGGCTACACCTTC. This gives the protein CSVAGGRSYGYTF.

This clone showed up just a few times. The rearrangement links TRBV5-5 to TRBJ1-2, with TRBD1 as a possible D gene (6 bases). Between the trimmed V and J ends, which lost 0 bases and 3 bases, there was a span of 12 bases. This CDR3 has 15 amino acids. CDR1 and CDR2 (germline): SGHKS, YYEKEE (reference sequence). CDR3 sequence reads: CASSLAPTGHYGYTF. CDR3 nucleotide sequence: TGTGCCAGCAGCTTGGCGCCGACAGGACACTATGGCTACACCTTC.

The chain has TRBV5-1 and TRBJ2-2; TRBD1 is a possible D gene (6 bases). With 4 bases removed from V and 3 bases from J, the gap between germline ends came to 13 bases. In germline, CDR1 is SGHRS, CDR2 YFSETQ. The CDR3 covers 15 residues. The CDR3 here is CASSQTGTYTGELFF. In DNA, the CDR3 is TGCGCCAGCAGCCAAACAGGGACCTACACCGGGGAGCTGTTTTTT.

In its sample, this clone was seen a few times. The V and J genes are TRBV7-8 and TRBJ2-6, with 10 bases aligning to TRBD1. The V and J ends lost 2 bases and 0 bases, in that order; junction bases with no gene match: 4. The CDR3 has 18 residues. CDR1 is SGHVS and CDR2 is FQNEAQ in the germline V gene. Here the CDR3 DNA reads TGTGCCAGCAGCTTAAGGGACAGGGGAATCTCTGGGGCCAACGTCCTGACTTTC. Translation: CASSLRDRGISGANVLTF. The full variable domain, completed using reference TRBV7-8 and TRBJ2-6, is GAGVSQSPRYKVAKRGQDVALRCDPISGHVSLFWYQQALGQGPEFLTYFQNEAQLDKSGLPSDRFFAERPEGSVSTLKIQRTQQEDSAVYLCASSLRDRGISGANVLTFGAGSRLTVL.

This rearrangement joins TRBV5-1 to TRBJ2-2; D might be TRBD2 (5 bases). This CDR3 has 14 residues. V was clipped by 7 bases and J by 6 bases, with 16 bases between them. Germline V lookup: CDR1 SGHRS, CDR2 YFSETQ. The CDR3 spells CASQSPGLPGELFF. The CDR3 DNA follows: TGCGCCAGCCAATCCCCGGGGTTACCCGGGGAGCTGTTTTTT.

The chain carries TRBV11-3 and TRBJ1-4; 9 bases match TRBD1. Germline V gene data show CDR1 as SGHNT and CDR2 as YENEEA. The CDR3 is 14 residues long. With V trimmed by 8 bases and J by 7 bases, 8 bases remained unmatched. The CDR3 DNA follows: TGTGCCAGCGTGTCCGGGACAGGGAGTGAAAAACTGTTTTTT. Protein product: CASVSGTGSEKLFF.

The J gene is TRBJ2-1, the V gene TRBV6-4, with D perhaps assigned TRBD1 or TRBD2 (6 bases each). Looked up from germline, CDR1 is MRHNA and CDR2 is SNTAGT. With 2 bases removed from V and 10 bases from J, the gap between germline ends came to 21 bases. The CDR3 is 16 residues long. CDR3 DNA: TGTGCCAGCAGTGACGCGGCCGGGGGCCAACTGGTAGAGCAGTTCTTC. As protein: CASSDAAGGQLVEQFF.

This chain's CDR3 is CASSFGSPSEHEQFF. The CDR3 bases are TGCGCCAGCAGCTTCGGGAGCCCTTCGGAGCATGAGCAGTTCTTC. V usage is TRBV5-1 and J usage is TRBJ2-1, with D possibly being TRBD2 (6 bases). The CDR3 runs to 15 residues. Trimming removed 2 bases from V and 8 bases from J, with 17 bases in between. The germline V gene has CDR1 SGHRS and CDR2 YFSETQ.

This chain uses TRBV4-2 with TRBJ2-6, with a possible D match to TRBD1 (5 bases). Looked up from germline, CDR1 is LGHNA and CDR2 is YNFKEQ. The CDR3 has 16 amino acids. With 5 bases removed from V and 2 bases from J, the gap between germline ends came to 13 bases. The CDR3 spells CASSFEQGAGANVLTF. The DNA for the CDR3 is TGTGCCAGCAGCTTTGAGCAGGGCGCTGGGGCCAACGTCCTGACTTTC.

The J gene is TRBJ1-2, the V gene TRBV5-1, with 10 bases fitting TRBD1. The ends lost 3 bases at V and 4 bases at J; junction bases unmatched: 9. Per germline, CDR1 SGHRS and CDR2 YFSETQ. The CDR3 has 16 residues. CDR3 coding DNA: TGCGCCAGCAGCTCCCGGGACAGGGGACCCATCTATGGCTACACCTTC. Translation: CASSSRDRGPIYGYTF.

The chain links TRBV7-2 to TRBJ1-6, with D unclear. The CDR3 is 12 residues long. Per germline, CDR1 SGHTA and CDR2 FQGNSA. Trimming shortened V by 3 bases and J by 7 bases, and 4 bases separated the two germline ends. CDR3 DNA sequence: TGTGCCAGCAGCTTCACCAATTCACCCCTCCACTTT. Encoded protein: CASSFTNSPLHF.

The J gene is TRBJ1-5, the V gene TRBV6-2 or TRBV6-3; 7 nucleotides match TRBD1. J lost 5 bases, V lost 4 bases, and 11 bases had no gene match. This CDR3 has 16 amino acids. Germline assignment: CDR1 MNHEY and CDR2 SVGEGT. The CDR3 loop is CASSFRQQGQYQPQHF. DNA of the CDR3: TGTGCCAGCAGTTTTCGGCAACAGGGGCAGTATCAGCCCCAGCATTTT.

The genes are TRBV6-5 and TRBJ1-6, with a weak D call TRBD1 (5 bases). Germline assignment: CDR1 MNHEY and CDR2 SVGAGI. The CDR3 consists of 15 residues. Trimming took 5 bases from V and 10 from J, leaving 18 bases between them. The DNA of the CDR3 is TGTGCCAGCAGTACCCCCCGGGGGGGGATCTCACCCCTCCACTTT. It yields the protein CASSTPRGGISPLHF.

The chain combines TRBV12-3 or TRBV12-4 with TRBJ2-7, with D possibly TRBD1 on 6 matching bases. CDR3 length: 13 amino acids. Trimming removed 6 bases at V and 0 bases at J, with 9 bases between. The CDR3 spells CASRPDSSYEQYV. In nucleotides, the CDR3 is TGTGCCAGCAGGCCGGACAGCTCCTACGAGCAGTACGTC.

This rearrangement joins TRBV11-1 to TRBJ1-1; D is unclear. CDR1 SGHAT and CDR2 FQDESV come from the germline V gene (reference sequence). V shed 5 bases and J shed 5 bases, with 15 bases lying between them. The CDR3 extends over 14 amino acids. CDR3 sequence (DNA): TGTGCCAGCAGCCCAACACCTATCGGGACTGAAGCTTTCTTT. It specifies CASSPTPIGTEAFF.

The chain joins TRBV2 to TRBJ2-3; the match to TRBD1 covers 9 bases. Trimming at V came to 5 bases and at J to 5 bases, leaving 5 bases not matched to a gene. The germline CDR1 and CDR2 sequences are SNHLY and FYNNEI. The CDR3 extends over 14 amino acids. The CDR3 bases are TGTGCCAGCAGTTGGGACAGGGATGGAGATACGCAGTATTTT. As protein: CASSWDRDGDTQYF.